Each of the 12 T cell receptor beta chains below was sequenced from the same sample in a study of response to subunit inactivated influenza vaccine. TCRdb independently ran MiXCR on the RT-PCR reads; one entry per CDR3 protein. This sample carries more than 400,000 distinct CDR3 sequences, around 7.9% of them seen once, and the ten largest clones take under 15%. The source material was PBMCs from blood, sampled 23 to 25 months after vaccination. These receptors originate from a man aged 50 to 69 who received an inactivated influenza vaccine.

In this sample, this clonotype turned up many times. V is TRBV2 and J is TRBJ2-1, with 8 bases fitting TRBD2. CDR3 length equals 15 residues. Germline loops: CDR1 SNHLY, CDR2 FYNNEI. V shed 6 bases, J shed 2 bases, and the junction held 6 bases outside the gene matches. The CDR3 spells CASRLTSGAYNEQFF. Here the CDR3 DNA reads TGTGCCAGCAGGTTAACTAGCGGTGCCTACAATGAGCAGTTCTTC.

The CDR3 region is CSPGGRTGNEQFF. In DNA form, the CDR3 reads TGCAGCCCAGGGGGCAGGACGGGCAATGAGCAGTTCTTC. The chain carries TRBV20-1 and TRBJ2-1; 8 nucleotides match TRBD1. CDR1 is DFQATT, CDR2 SNEGSKA, per germline (reference sequence). The CDR3 consists of 13 residues.

The rearrangement joins TRBV7-2 to TRBJ2-1; maybe TRBD2 (7 bases). The CDR3 has 16 residues. The V end was cut by 1 base, the J end by 8 bases, with 18 bases between. Per germline, CDR1 SGHTA and CDR2 FQGNSA. The CDR3 region has the DNA TGTGCCAGCAGCTTAGGACGGGGGGCTTCTCGACATGAGCAGTTCTTC. Its protein product is CASSLGRGASRHEQFF.

The gene calls are TRBV5-1 and TRBJ2-1; 10 bases are a match to TRBD2. The CDR3 runs 17 residues. V shed 0 bases, J shed 9 bases, and the junction held 12 bases outside the gene matches. The germline gives CDR1 SGHRS, CDR2 YFSETQ. The CDR3 bases are TGCGCCAGCAGCTTGGAGGCTAAACTAGCGGGGCCAACTGAGCAGTTCTTC. Translating gives CASSLEAKLAGPTEQFF.

This clonotype was counted only a few times. The genes are TRBV5-1 and TRBJ2-1; 16 bases match TRBD2. Germline V CDR1 and CDR2: SGHRS, YFSETQ. V shed 4 bases and J 0 bases; nucleotides not matched to a gene: 7. The CDR3 runs 19 residues. Here the CDR3 reads CASSTGTSGRAYSYNEQFF. The CDR3 bases are TGCGCCAGCAGCACGGGGACTAGCGGGAGGGCCTACTCCTACAATGAGCAGTTCTTC. Drawing the rest from reference TRBV5-1 and TRBJ2-1, the complete variable domain is KAGVTQTPRYLIKTRGQQVTLSCSPISGHRSVSWYQQTPGQGLQFLFEYFSETQRNKGNFPGRFSGRQFSNSRSEMNVSTLELGDSALYLCASSTGTSGRAYSYNEQFFGPGTRLTVL.

This clonotype occurred a few times. The rearrangement joins TRBV7-2 to TRBJ2-1; TRBD2 is a possible D gene (5 bases). V was shortened by 0 bases and J by 5 bases, with 8 bases between the two germline ends. The CDR3 has 14 residues. The germline gives CDR1 SGHTA, CDR2 FQGNSA. This CDR3 is CASSLASRDNEQFF. The CDR3 DNA reads as TGTGCCAGCAGCTTAGCGTCGCGGGACAATGAGCAGTTCTTC.

V is TRBV5-1 and J is TRBJ2-7; TRBD2 agrees at 7 bases. The trim removed 4 bases at V and 2 bases at J, leaving 12 bases unmatched. Germline CDR1 SGHRS, CDR2 YFSETQ. The CDR3 is 16 residues long. The DNA for the CDR3 is TGCGCCAGCAGCCTCGGGACTATCGGGAGAACCTACGAGCAGTACTTC. Its translation is CASSLGTIGRTYEQYF.

There are a few counts of this clonotype. The gene calls are TRBV24-1 and TRBJ2-3, with a tentative D call TRBD1 (5 bases). CDR1 is KGHDR and CDR2 is SFDVKD in the germline V gene. This CDR3 has 18 residues. Trimming stripped 4 bases from V and 4 bases from J, with 23 bases between. CDR3 loop: CATSDTRQGRNQADTQYF. CDR3 in DNA: TGTGCCACCAGTGACACCCGGCAGGGTAGAAACCAAGCAGATACGCAGTATTTT.

The chain has TRBV3-1 and TRBJ2-5, with 11 bases identical to TRBD1. V lost 5 bases to trimming and J lost 4 bases; unmatched junction nucleotides: 6. Germline CDR1 reads LGHDT; CDR2 reads YNNKEL (reference sequence). The CDR3 consists of 15 residues. The CDR3 protein is CASSAGQGAGETQYF. CDR3 DNA: TGTGCCAGCAGCGCAGGACAGGGGGCGGGAGAGACCCAGTACTTC.

The chain uses TRBV21-1 and TRBJ1-5; the table's TRBD1 call for D was not verified on the DNA. TRBV21-1 has pseudogene status. The CDR3 has 18 residues. CDR3 DNA sequence: TGTGCCAGCAGCAAAGGGAACAGGGGGCCTTATAGCAATCAGCCCCAGCATTTT. This gives the protein CASSKGNRGPYSNQPQHF.

The chain joins TRBV30 to TRBJ1-4, with 12 bases identical to TRBD1. Per the germline V gene, CDR1 is GTSNPN and CDR2 is SVGIG (reference sequence). There are 17 residues in the CDR3. With V trimmed by 5 bases and J by 8 bases, 15 bases remained unmatched. The CDR3 DNA is TGTGCCTGGGCCGCACCGGGACAGGGGGCCCTTAGGGAAAAACTGTTTTTT. Its translation is CAWAAPGQGALREKLFF. Full variable domain (rest looked up from reference TRBV30 and TRBJ1-4): SQTIHQWPATLVQPVGSPLSLECTVEGTSNPNLYWYRQAAGRGLQLLFYSVGIGQISSEVPQNLSASRPQDRQFILSSKKLLLSDSGFYLCAWAAPGQGALREKLFFGSGTQLSVL.

The chain couples TRBV12-3 or TRBV12-4 to TRBJ2-2; D unclear. The CDR3 extends over 20 amino acids. V was pared by 3 bases and J by 5 bases, with 28 bases between. This chain's CDR3 is CASSFSHVAAGRSPTGELFF. DNA for the CDR3: TGTGCCAGCAGTTTTTCTCACGTGGCAGCTGGAAGGAGCCCTACCGGGGAGCTGTTTTTT.